Each of the 25 T cell receptor beta chains below was sequenced from the same sample in a study of cytomegalovirus exposure and HLA in healthy donors. PCR amplification relied on 60 Vbeta primers (plus 13 Jbeta primers). Some clones are missing from TCRdb's copy, which holds only in-frame ones; the method was immunoSEQ multiplex PCR. The sample gives around 150,000 clones, 68% of which show up once; around 9.3% is in the top ten. The sequenced sample consisted of PBMCs. These receptors all come from a man younger than 40 in good health and CMV-seropositive.

This chain uses TRBV7-3 with TRBJ2-7, with TRBD2 as a possible D gene (5 bases). The germline V and J ends were trimmed by 3 bases and 6 bases, with 12 bases remaining between them. In germline, CDR1 is SGHTA, CDR2 FQGTGA. The length of the CDR3 is 13 residues. The CDR3 is CASSFTRAGEQYF. Written as DNA, the CDR3 is TGTGCCAGCAGCTTTACCCGGGCGGGCGAGCAGTACTTC.

The V and J genes are TRBV29-1 and TRBJ2-1; the D gene is possibly TRBD2 (6 bases). V was trimmed by 4 bases and J by 3 bases, leaving 10 bases between them. There are 13 residues in the CDR3. Germline assignment: CDR1 SQVTM and CDR2 ANQGSEA. CDR3 amino acids: CSVGEAVYNEQFF. CDR3 nucleotide sequence: TGCAGCGTTGGGGAGGCCGTCTACAATGAGCAGTTCTTC.

This sequence joins TRBV4-1 and TRBJ2-2, with TRBD2 identical over 8 bases. J was trimmed by 1 base and V by 4 bases; bases with no gene match: 5. The germline gives CDR1 MGHRA, CDR2 YSYEKL. The CDR3 totals 16 residues. CDR3: CASSLTSAQNTGELFF. As DNA, the CDR3 is TGCGCCAGCAGCCTGACTAGCGCACAGAACACCGGGGAGCTGTTTTTT.

V is TRBV10-3 and J is TRBJ2-5; 7 nucleotides match TRBD2. V dropped 10 bases and J dropped 4; count of bases not matched to a gene: 9. Germline V gene sequence: CDR1 ENHRY, CDR2 SYGVKD. The CDR3 loop spans 13 amino acids. The CDR3 protein is CANAGDGGETQYF. The CDR3 DNA follows: TGTGCCAACGCGGGAGATGGGGGAGAGACCCAGTACTTC.

V is TRBV4-1 and J is TRBJ1-5; tentatively, D is TRBD1 (5 bases). The germline V gene has CDR1 MGHRA and CDR2 YSYEKL. The CDR3 loop spans 17 amino acids. Trimming shortened V by 4 bases and J by 3 bases, and 19 bases separated the two germline ends. In DNA form, the CDR3 reads TGCGCCAGCAGCCGGGATCCCCAAGGGGCCGTCAATCAGCCCCAGCATTTT. It yields the protein CASSRDPQGAVNQPQHF.

This clone was seen just once. J is TRBJ1-1 and V is TRBV18; TRBD1 matches 7 bases. Germline-derived CDR1 and CDR2 are KGHSH and LQKENI. The CDR3 is made up of 16 amino acids. J gave up 1 base and V 5 bases, and 10 bases lay outside the gene matches. CDR3 sequence: CASSSSPTGTNTEAFF. The DNA of the CDR3 is TGTGCCAGCTCATCAAGTCCGACAGGGACGAACACTGAAGCTTTCTTT.

The V gene is TRBV6-1, the J gene TRBJ1-3; TRBD1 aligns across 10 bases. This CDR3 has 14 residues. Looked up from germline, CDR1 is MNHNS and CDR2 is SASEGT. The ends lost 10 bases at V and 0 bases at J; junction bases unmatched: 3. CDR3 nucleotide sequence: TGTGCCACCCGGACAGGGGGCTCTGGAAACACCATATATTTT. It yields the protein CATRTGGSGNTIYF.

The chain links TRBV7-8 to TRBJ2-7, with a weak D call TRBD1 (6 bases). Deletions cut 3 bases from V and 3 bases from J, with 9 bases between. CDR3 size: 13 residues. The germline gives CDR1 SGHVS, CDR2 FQNEAQ. CDR3 in DNA: TGTGCCAGCAGCTTTGGACAGCTCTACGAGCAGTACTTC. Its translation: CASSFGQLYEQYF.

This chain joins TRBV25-1 and TRBJ2-2; 9 nucleotides align to TRBD1. CDR1 is MGHDK and CDR2 is SYGVNS in the germline V gene. J gave up 3 bases and V 5 bases, and 4 bases lay outside the gene matches. The CDR3 has 15 amino acids. CDR3 residues: CASSPGQGYTGELFF. The CDR3 DNA reads TGTGCCAGCAGTCCGGGACAGGGTTACACCGGGGAGCTGTTTTTT.

This chain links TRBV10-3 with TRBJ1-2; 12 positions match TRBD1. The CDR3 totals 17 residues. The germline V gene encodes CDR1 ENHRY and CDR2 SYGVKD. J was trimmed by 4 bases and V by 3 bases; bases with no gene match: 9. The CDR3 nucleotides are TGTGCCATCAGTGAACCGGGACAGGGGGCACCCAGCTATGGCTACACCTTC. It translates to CAISEPGQGAPSYGYTF.

This clone was seen more than once but under ten times. V is TRBV30 and J is TRBJ1-4; D is possibly TRBD1 (6 bases). The CDR3 is 16 amino acids. V lost 4 bases and J 0 bases, leaving 15 bases between the germline ends. CDR1 and CDR2 (germline): GTSNPN, SVGIG (reference sequence). CDR3: CAWTLGRTATNEKLFF. In nucleotides, the CDR3 is TGTGCCTGGACGCTCGGGAGGACAGCAACTAATGAAAAACTGTTTTTT.

The chain uses TRBV5-8 and TRBJ2-5; 12 positions match TRBD2. Losses at the gene ends were 2 bases for V and 1 base for J; bases not matched to a gene: 6. Germline V CDR1 and CDR2: SGHTS, YDEGEE. The CDR3 extends over 17 amino acids. The CDR3 loop reads CASSFPTSGRSQETQYF. The CDR3 bases are TGTGCCAGCAGCTTTCCAACTAGCGGGAGGTCCCAAGAGACCCAGTACTTC.

The chain couples TRBV4-1 to TRBJ2-5; possible D gene TRBD1, 6 bases. V shed 2 bases and J shed 5 bases, with 6 bases lying between them. Per the germline V gene, CDR1 is MGHRA and CDR2 is YSYEKL. There are 12 residues in the CDR3. The CDR3 sequence is CASSQQGETQYF. The CDR3 DNA follows: TGCGCCAGCAGCCAACAGGGGGAGACCCAGTACTTC.

Comment on this clone: One end of the junction is discordant with germline, which a read error may explain. The rearrangement uses TRBV18 and TRBJ1-1, with D tentatively TRBD1 (5 bases). The CDR3 length is 13 residues. CDR1 and CDR2 from the germline V gene are KGHSH and LQKENI. The CDR3 nucleotides read TGTGCCAGCTCAGGGGGGGAGGACACTGAAGTTTTCTTT. Its protein product is CASSGGEDTEVFF.

This clone has a single count. The V gene is TRBV4-1, the J gene TRBJ1-5, with D unclear. Germline assignment: CDR1 MGHRA and CDR2 YSYEKL. CDR3 length: 17 residues. With 0 bases removed from V and 0 bases from J, the gap between germline ends came to 12 bases. The CDR3 region has the DNA TGCGCCAGCAGCCAAGATGGAGGTCTGAATAGCAATCAGCCCCAGCATTTT. Translated, it gives CASSQDGGLNSNQPQHF.

The rearrangement uses TRBV4-1 and TRBJ2-7, with 9 bases matching TRBD1. V shed 1 base, J shed 4 bases, and the junction held 8 bases outside the gene matches. The CDR3 spans 16 residues. The V gene's germline CDR1 is MGHRA and CDR2 YSYEKL. The CDR3 sequence is CASSQAPGQGGYEQYF. CDR3 bases: TGCGCCAGCAGCCAAGCTCCGGGACAGGGTGGGTACGAGCAGTACTTC.

In its sample, this clone was seen a few times. The genes are TRBV11-3 and TRBJ2-1, with D unclear. V was shortened by 4 bases and J by 5 bases, with 3 bases between the two germline ends. The CDR3 covers 11 residues. Germline V CDR1 and CDR2: SGHNT, YENEEA. CDR3 bases: TGTGCCAGCAGCTCTAACAATGAGCAGTTCTTC. Translation gives CASSSNNEQFF. Using reference TRBV11-3 and TRBJ2-1 for the parts outside the CDR3, the full variable domain is EAGVVQSPRYKIIEKKQPVAFWCNPISGHNTLYWYLQNLGQGPELLIRYENEEAVDDSQLPKDRFSAERLKGVDSTLKIQPAELGDSAVYLCASSSNNEQFFGPGTRLTVL.

The chain recombines TRBV5-1 with TRBJ1-3; D unresolved. Germline CDR1 and CDR2: SGHRS and YFSETQ. With 3 bases removed from V and 4 bases from J, the gap between germline ends came to 17 bases. The CDR3 is 16 amino acids. CDR3 bases: TGCGCCAGCAGCTCCCGCTCGGGTATCGGGGGAAACACCATATATTTT. This gives the protein CASSSRSGIGGNTIYF.

The rearrangement links TRBV14 to TRBJ2-7, with 7 nucleotides matching TRBD1. The CDR3 covers 16 residues. V shed 0 bases and J 4 bases; nucleotides not matched to a gene: 9. Germline V gives CDR1 SGHDN, CDR2 FVKESK. This CDR3 is CASSQDRIGGSYEQYF. The CDR3 region has the DNA TGTGCCAGCAGCCAAGATCGTATAGGGGGCAGTTACGAGCAGTACTTC. Complete variable domain (other parts from reference TRBV14 and TRBJ2-7): EAGVTQFPSHSVIEKGQTVTLRCDPISGHDNLYWYRRVMGKEIKFLLHFVKESKQDESGMPNNRFLAERTGGTYSTLKVQPAELEDSGVYFCASSQDRIGGSYEQYFGPGTRLTVT.

The J gene is TRBJ1-4, the V gene TRBV18; D uncertain. Trimming stripped 3 bases from V and 8 bases from J, with 10 bases between. From germline, CDR1 is KGHSH and CDR2 LQKENI. This CDR3 contains 13 residues. The CDR3 sequence is CASSPLEAEKLFF. The CDR3 nucleotides are TGTGCCAGCTCACCCCTAGAGGCCGAAAAACTGTTTTTT.

The V call is TRBV7-2, the J call TRBJ2-3, with 9 nucleotides matching TRBD2. Trimming took 6 bases from V and 3 from J; bases not matched to a gene: 19. CDR3 length: 19 residues. The germline V gene has CDR1 SGHTA and CDR2 FQGNSA. The DNA of the CDR3 is TGTGCCAGCAGTTCCGAGGGTCCAGTAGCGGGAGAGGGGACAGATACGCAGTATTTT. It is translated as CASSSEGPVAGEGTDTQYF.

In the case of this clone: Within the sample, other DNA sequences also encode this same CDR3. J is TRBJ2-5 and V is TRBV30; D perhaps matches TRBD1 (5 bases). The CDR3 extends over 13 amino acids. CDR1 is GTSNPN, CDR2 SVGIG, per germline (reference sequence). Trimming left V 2 bases short and J 2 bases short, with 9 bases between. The CDR3 nucleotides read TGTGCCTGGAGTAAAAACAGGCAAGAGACCCAGTACTTC. This encodes CAWSKNRQETQYF.

The chain employs TRBV7-9 and TRBJ2-7; possible D gene TRBD2, 5 bases. Germline V gene lookup returns CDR1 SEHNR and CDR2 FQNEAQ (reference sequence). Trimming took 5 bases from V and 9 from J, leaving 26 bases between them. The CDR3 spans 16 residues. As DNA, the CDR3 is TGTGCCAGCAGCCCACTCTCGGGCAGCTATGACCGGGGGCAGTACTTC. This codes for CASSPLSGSYDRGQYF.

The chain carries TRBV5-1 and TRBJ2-7; D gene ambiguous. V was shortened by 3 bases and J by 3 bases, with 10 bases between the two germline ends. The CDR3 extends over 13 amino acids. Germline values: CDR1 SGHRS, CDR2 YFSETQ. The CDR3 DNA reads TGCGCCAGCAGCTCCTCTTCGGGCTACGAGCAGTACTTC. Protein: CASSSSSGYEQYF. The variable domain in full, completed from reference TRBV5-1 and TRBJ2-7, reads KAGVTQTPRYLIKTRGQQVTLSCSPISGHRSVSWYQQTPGQGLQFLFEYFSETQRNKGNFPGRFSGRQFSNSRSEMNVSTLELGDSALYLCASSSSSGYEQYFGPGTRLTVT.

The chain has TRBV5-4 and TRBJ2-7; 8 bases match TRBD1. The junction had 11 bases not matched to a gene; V was cut back by 4 bases and J by 5 bases. The length of the CDR3 is 15 residues. Germline CDR1 SGHNT, CDR2 YYREEE (reference sequence). CDR3 sequence (DNA): TGTGCCAGCAGCCTACCGGGACAGGCCTTCCACGAGCAGTACTTC. Protein product: CASSLPGQAFHEQYF.